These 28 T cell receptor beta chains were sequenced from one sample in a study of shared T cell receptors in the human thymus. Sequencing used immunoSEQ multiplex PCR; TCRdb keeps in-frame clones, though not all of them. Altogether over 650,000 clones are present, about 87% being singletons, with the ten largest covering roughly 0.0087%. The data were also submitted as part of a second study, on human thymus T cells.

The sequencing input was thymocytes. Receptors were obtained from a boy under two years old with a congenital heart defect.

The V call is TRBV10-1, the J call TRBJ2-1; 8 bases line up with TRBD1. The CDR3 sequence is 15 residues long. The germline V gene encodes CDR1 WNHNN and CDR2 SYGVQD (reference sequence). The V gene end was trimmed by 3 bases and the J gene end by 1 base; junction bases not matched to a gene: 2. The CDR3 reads CASSDRQGSYNEQFF. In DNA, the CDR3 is TGCGCCAGCAGTGACCGACAGGGGTCCTACAATGAGCAGTTCTTC.

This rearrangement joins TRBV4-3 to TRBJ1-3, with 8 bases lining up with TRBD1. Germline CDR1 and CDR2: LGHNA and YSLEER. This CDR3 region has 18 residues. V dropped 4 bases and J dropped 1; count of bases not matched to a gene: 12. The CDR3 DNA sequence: TGCGCCAGCAGCCCGAACCCTACAGGGGGTATTTCTGGAAACACCATATATTTT. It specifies CASSPNPTGGISGNTIYF.

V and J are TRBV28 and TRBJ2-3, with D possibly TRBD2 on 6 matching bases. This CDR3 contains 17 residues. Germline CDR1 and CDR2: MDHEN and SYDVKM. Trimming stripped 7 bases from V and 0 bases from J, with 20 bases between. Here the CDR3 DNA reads TGTGCCAGCAAACCCCGGGGGACCGGGTTCAGCACAGATACGCAGTATTTT. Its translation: CASKPRGTGFSTDTQYF. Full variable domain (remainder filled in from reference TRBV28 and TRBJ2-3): DVKVTQSSRYLVKRTGEKVFLECVQDMDHENMFWYRQDPGLGLRLIYFSYDVKMKEKGDIPEGYSVSREKKERFSLILESASTNQTSMYLCASKPRGTGFSTDTQYFGPGTRLTVL.

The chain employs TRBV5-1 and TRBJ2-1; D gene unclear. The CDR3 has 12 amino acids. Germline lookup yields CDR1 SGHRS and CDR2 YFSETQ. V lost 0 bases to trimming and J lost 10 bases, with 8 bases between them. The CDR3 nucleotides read TGCGCCAGCAGCTTGGACCCTAACGAGCAGTTCTTC. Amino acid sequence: CASSLDPNEQFF.

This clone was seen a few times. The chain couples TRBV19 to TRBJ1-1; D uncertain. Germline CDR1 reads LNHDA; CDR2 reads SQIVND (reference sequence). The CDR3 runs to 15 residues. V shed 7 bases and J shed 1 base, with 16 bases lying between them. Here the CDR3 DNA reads TGTGCCAGTACCTGGGCGGGCAGATGGAACACTGAAGCTTTCTTT. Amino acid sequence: CASTWAGRWNTEAFF.

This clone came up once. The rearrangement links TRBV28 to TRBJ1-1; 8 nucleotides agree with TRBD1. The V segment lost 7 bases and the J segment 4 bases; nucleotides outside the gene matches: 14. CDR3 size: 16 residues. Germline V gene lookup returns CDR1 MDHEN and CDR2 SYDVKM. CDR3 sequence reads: CASTLHTGGRSTEAFF. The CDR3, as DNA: TGTGCCAGCACTCTTCACACAGGGGGGCGAAGCACTGAAGCTTTCTTT.

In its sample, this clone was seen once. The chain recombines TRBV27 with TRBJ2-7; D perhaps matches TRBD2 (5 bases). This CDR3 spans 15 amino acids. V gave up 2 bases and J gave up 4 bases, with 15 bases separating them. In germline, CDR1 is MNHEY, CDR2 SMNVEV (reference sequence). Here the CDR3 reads CASSLEGYNQYEQYF. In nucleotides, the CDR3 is TGTGCCAGCAGTTTAGAGGGCTACAACCAATACGAGCAGTACTTC.

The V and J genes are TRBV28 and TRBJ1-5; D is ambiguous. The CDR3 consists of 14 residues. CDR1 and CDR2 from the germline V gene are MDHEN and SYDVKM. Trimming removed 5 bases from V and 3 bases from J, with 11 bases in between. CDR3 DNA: TGTGCCAGCAGTCTGCCAGTACACAATCAGCCCCAGCATTTT. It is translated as CASSLPVHNQPQHF.

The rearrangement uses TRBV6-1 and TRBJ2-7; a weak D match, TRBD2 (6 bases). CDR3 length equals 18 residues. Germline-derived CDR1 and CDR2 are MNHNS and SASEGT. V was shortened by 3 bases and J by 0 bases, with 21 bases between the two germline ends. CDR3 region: CASSDPWWEDTSSYEQYF. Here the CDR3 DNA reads TGTGCCAGCAGTGACCCCTGGTGGGAGGACACCTCCTCCTACGAGCAGTACTTC.

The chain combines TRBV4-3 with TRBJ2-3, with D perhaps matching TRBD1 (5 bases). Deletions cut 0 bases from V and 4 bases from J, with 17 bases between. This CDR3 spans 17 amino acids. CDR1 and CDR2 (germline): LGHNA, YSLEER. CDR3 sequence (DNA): TGCGCCAGCAGCCAAGATGGGGCAGGGAAGCCTTCAGATACGCAGTATTTT. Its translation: CASSQDGAGKPSDTQYF.

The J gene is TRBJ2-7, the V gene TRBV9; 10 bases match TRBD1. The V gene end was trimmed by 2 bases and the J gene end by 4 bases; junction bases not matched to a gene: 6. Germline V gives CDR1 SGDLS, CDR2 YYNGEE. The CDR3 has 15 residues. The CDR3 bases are TGTGCCAGCAGCGTTCGACAGGGGGCGATTTACGAGCAGTACTTC. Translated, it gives CASSVRQGAIYEQYF.

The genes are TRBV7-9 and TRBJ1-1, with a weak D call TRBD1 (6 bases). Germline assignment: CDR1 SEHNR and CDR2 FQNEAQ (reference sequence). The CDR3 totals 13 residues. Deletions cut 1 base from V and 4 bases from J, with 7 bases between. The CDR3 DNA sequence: TGTGCCAGCAGCTTAGACAGGGCCACTGAAGCTTTCTTT. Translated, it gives CASSLDRATEAFF.

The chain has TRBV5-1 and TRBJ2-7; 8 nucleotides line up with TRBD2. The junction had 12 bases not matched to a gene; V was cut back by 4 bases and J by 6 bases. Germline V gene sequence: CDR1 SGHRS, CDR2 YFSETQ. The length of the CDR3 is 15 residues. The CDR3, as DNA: TGCGCCAGCAGCCAGACCGGGACTAGTTTTTTCGAGCAGTACTTC. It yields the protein CASSQTGTSFFEQYF.

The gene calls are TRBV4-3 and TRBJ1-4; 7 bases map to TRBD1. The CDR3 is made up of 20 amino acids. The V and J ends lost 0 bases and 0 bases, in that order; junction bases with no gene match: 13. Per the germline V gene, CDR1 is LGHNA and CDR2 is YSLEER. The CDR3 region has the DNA TGCGCCAGCAGCCAAGATCCGCCAGGGGGGCACCCTGCAACTAATGAAAAACTGTTTTTT. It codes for CASSQDPPGGHPATNEKLFF.

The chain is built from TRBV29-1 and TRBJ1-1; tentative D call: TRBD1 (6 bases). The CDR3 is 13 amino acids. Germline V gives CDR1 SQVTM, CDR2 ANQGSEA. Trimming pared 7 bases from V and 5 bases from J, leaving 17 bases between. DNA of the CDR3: TGCAGCGGATTGGGGGGGGCGGGTACTGAAGCTTTCTTT. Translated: CSGLGGAGTEAFF.

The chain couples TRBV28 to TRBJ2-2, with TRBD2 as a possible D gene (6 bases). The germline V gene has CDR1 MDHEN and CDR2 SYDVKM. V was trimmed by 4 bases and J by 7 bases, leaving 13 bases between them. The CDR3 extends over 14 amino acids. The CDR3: CASSSAGSGGELFF. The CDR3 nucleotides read TGTGCCAGCAGTTCGGCGGGGTCCGGCGGGGAGCTGTTTTTT.

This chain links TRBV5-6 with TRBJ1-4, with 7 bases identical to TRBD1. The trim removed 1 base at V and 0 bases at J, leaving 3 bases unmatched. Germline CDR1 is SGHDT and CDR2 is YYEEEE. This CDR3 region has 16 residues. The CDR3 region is CASSLRQGATNEKLFF. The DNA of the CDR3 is TGTGCCAGCAGCTTGCGGCAGGGGGCAACTAATGAAAAACTGTTTTTT.

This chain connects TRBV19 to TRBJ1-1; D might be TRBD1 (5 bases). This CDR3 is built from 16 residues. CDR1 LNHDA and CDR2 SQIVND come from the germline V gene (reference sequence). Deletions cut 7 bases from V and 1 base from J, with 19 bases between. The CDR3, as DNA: TGTGCCAGTACCCTGAAGTGGGAAGGGGCGAACACTGAAGCTTTCTTT. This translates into CASTLKWEGANTEAFF.

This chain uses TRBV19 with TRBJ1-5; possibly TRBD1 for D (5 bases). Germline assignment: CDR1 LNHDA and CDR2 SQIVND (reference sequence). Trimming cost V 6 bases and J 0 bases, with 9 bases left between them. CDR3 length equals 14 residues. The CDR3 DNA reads TGTGCCAGTAGGCAGGGTTATAGCAATCAGCCCCAGCATTTT. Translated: CASRQGYSNQPQHF.

CDR3 loop: CASSFEPDRVNSPLHF. CDR3 nucleotide sequence: TGTGCCAGCAGCTTTGAGCCGGACAGGGTAAATTCACCCCTCCACTTT. The chain joins TRBV7-8 to TRBJ1-6, with 8 bases identical to TRBD1. The CDR3 sequence is 16 residues long. J was trimmed by 7 bases and V by 3 bases; bases with no gene match: 8. CDR1 and CDR2 (germline): SGHVS, FQNEAQ.

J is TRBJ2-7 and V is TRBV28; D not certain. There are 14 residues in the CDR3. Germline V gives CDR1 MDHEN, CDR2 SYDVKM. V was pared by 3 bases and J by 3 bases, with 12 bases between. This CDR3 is CASSFSSALYEQYF. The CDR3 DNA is TGTGCCAGCAGTTTTAGTAGTGCCCTCTACGAGCAGTACTTC.

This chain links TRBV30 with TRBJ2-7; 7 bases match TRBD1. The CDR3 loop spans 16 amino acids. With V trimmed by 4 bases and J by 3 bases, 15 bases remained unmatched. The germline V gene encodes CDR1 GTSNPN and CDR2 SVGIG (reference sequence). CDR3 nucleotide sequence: TGTGCCTGGACTAACAGGGGCCGAGGTCGGGTCTACGAGCAGTACTTC. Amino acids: CAWTNRGRGRVYEQYF.

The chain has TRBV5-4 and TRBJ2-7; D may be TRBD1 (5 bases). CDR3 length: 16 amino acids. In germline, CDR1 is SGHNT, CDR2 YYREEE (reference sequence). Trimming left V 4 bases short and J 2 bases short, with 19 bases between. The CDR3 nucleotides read TGTGCCAGCAGCCACCGATTTCAGGGTAATCCCTACGAGCAGTACTTC. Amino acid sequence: CASSHRFQGNPYEQYF.

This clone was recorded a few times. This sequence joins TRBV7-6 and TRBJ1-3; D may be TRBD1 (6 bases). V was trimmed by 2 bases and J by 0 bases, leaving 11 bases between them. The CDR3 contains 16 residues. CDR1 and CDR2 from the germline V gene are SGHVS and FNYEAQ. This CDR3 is CASSLTRDTSGNTIYF. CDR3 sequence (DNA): TGTGCCAGCAGCTTAACTCGGGACACCTCTGGAAACACCATATATTTT.

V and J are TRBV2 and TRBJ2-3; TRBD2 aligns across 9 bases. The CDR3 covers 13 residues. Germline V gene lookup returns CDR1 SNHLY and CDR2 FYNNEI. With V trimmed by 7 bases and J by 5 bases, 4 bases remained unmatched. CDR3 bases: TGTGCCAGCAACGGACTAGCGAAAGATACGCAGTATTTT. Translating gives CASNGLAKDTQYF.

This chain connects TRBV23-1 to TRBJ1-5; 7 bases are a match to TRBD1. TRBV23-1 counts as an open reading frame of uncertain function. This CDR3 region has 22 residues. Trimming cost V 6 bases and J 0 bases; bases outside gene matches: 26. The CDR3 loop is CASSPTRGPRYPAVYSNQPQHF. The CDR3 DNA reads TGCGCCAGCAGCCCCACGAGGGGGCCCAGATATCCCGCTGTCTATAGCAATCAGCCCCAGCATTTT.

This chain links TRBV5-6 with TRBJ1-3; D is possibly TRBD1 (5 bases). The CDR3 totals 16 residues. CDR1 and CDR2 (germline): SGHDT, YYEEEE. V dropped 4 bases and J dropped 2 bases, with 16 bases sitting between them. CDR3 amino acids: CASSLKTANPGNTIYF. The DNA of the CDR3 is TGTGCCAGCAGCCTTAAGACAGCTAACCCTGGAAACACCATATATTTT. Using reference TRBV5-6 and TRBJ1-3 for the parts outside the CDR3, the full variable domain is DAGVTQSPTHLIKTRGQQVTLRCSPKSGHDTVSWYQQALGQGPQFIFQYYEEEERQRGNFPDRFSGHQFPNYSSELNVNALLLGDSALYLCASSLKTANPGNTIYFGEGSWLTVV.

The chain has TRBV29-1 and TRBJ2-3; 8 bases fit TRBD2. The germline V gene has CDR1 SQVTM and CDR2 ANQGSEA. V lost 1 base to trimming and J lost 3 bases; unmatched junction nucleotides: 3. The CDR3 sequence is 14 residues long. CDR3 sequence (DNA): TGCAGCGTTGAAGTCAGCGGGAGAACAGATACGCAGTATTTT. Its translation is CSVEVSGRTDTQYF.